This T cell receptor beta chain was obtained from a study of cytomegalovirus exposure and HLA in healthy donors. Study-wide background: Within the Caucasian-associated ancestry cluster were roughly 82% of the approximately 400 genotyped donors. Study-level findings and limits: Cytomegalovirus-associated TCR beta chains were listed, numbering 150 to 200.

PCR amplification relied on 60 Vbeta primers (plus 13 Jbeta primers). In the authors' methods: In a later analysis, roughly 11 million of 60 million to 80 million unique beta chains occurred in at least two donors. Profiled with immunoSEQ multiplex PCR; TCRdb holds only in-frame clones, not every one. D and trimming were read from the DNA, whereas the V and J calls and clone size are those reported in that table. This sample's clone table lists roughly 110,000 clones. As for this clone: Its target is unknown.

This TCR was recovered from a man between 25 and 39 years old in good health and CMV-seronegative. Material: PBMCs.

CDR3 coding DNA: TGTGCCAGTAGTATAAGGAAGTCTCGCGGGGATACGCAGTATTTT. It yields the protein CASSIRKSRGDTQYF. The rearrangement uses TRBV19 and TRBJ2-3, with D perhaps TRBD2 (5 bases). Germline V gene data show CDR1 as LNHDA and CDR2 as SQIVND (reference sequence). V lost 2 bases to trimming and J lost 6 bases, with 15 bases between them. The CDR3 length is 15 residues.